The 6 T cell receptor beta chains below were found in one sample sequenced in a study of T cell changes during pregnancy in multiple sclerosis. TCRdb's table, derived via immunoSEQ multiplex PCR, lists solely in-frame clones and lacks some. The sample gives about 36,000 clones, 91% of which show up once; 0.47% is in the top ten. The material was CD4+ T cells from peripheral blood mononuclear cells, obtained in the second trimester of pregnancy. The receptors stem from a female donor in good health, enrolled as a control in a pregnancy study.

J is TRBJ1-2 and V is TRBV12-5, with TRBD1 matching 7 bases. Germline V gives CDR1 LGHNT, CDR2 FRNRAP. The length of the CDR3 is 11 residues. J gave up 7 bases and V 6 bases, and 2 bases lay outside the gene matches. CDR3 bases: TGTGCTAGTGGGACAGGGCTTGGCTACACCTTC. This encodes CASGTGLGYTF.

This clone was seen a single time. The chain carries TRBV7-6 and TRBJ1-3; 7 bases match TRBD1. Per the germline V gene, CDR1 is SGHVS and CDR2 is FNYEAQ. The V and J ends lost 5 bases and 4 bases, in that order; junction bases with no gene match: 11. The CDR3 is 16 amino acids. The CDR3 nucleotides read TGTGCCAGCAGCCCAGGGGGTCGGCTAGCGGGAAACACCATATATTTT. Protein sequence: CASSPGGRLAGNTIYF.

CDR3 DNA: TGTGCCAGCAGTGTCGGGGGGGGGAATAGCAATCAGCCCCAGCATTTT. Translation gives CASSVGGGNSNQPQHF. V usage is TRBV2 and J usage is TRBJ1-5, with a tentative D call TRBD1 (5 bases). Per the germline V gene, CDR1 is SNHLY and CDR2 is FYNNEI. The ends were cut back, 4 bases at V and 0 bases at J, with 13 bases in the middle. The CDR3 totals 16 residues.

The chain combines TRBV9 with TRBJ1-1; D remains ambiguous. The CDR3 is 16 residues long. Germline-derived CDR1 and CDR2 are SGDLS and YYNGEE. V gave up 4 bases and J gave up 1 base, with 17 bases separating them. The DNA of the CDR3 is TGTGCCAGCAGCCCATCCGGTAGCCAAGCGAACACTGAAGCTTTCTTT. This encodes CASSPSGSQANTEAFF.

This clone is a singleton in its sample. V usage is TRBV11-2 and J usage is TRBJ1-1, with TRBD1 matching 8 bases. The trim removed 6 bases at V and 1 base at J, leaving 4 bases unmatched. CDR3 size: 14 residues. Germline V gives CDR1 SGHAT, CDR2 FQNNGV. The DNA of the CDR3 is TGTGCCAGCAGGAAACAGGGGGGGAACACTGAAGCTTTCTTT. Amino acids: CASRKQGGNTEAFF.

This rearrangement joins TRBV27 to TRBJ1-4; 7 positions match TRBD1. Trimming at V came to 3 bases and at J to 3 bases, leaving 4 bases not matched to a gene. The germline gives CDR1 MNHEY, CDR2 SMNVEV (reference sequence). This CDR3 spans 15 amino acids. The CDR3 nucleotides are TGTGCCAGCAGTTTCCAAGGACAGGCTAATGAAAAACTGTTTTTT. Protein sequence: CASSFQGQANEKLFF. Complete variable domain (other parts from reference TRBV27 and TRBJ1-4): EAQVTQNPRYLITVTGKKLTVTCSQNMNHEYMSWYRQDPGLGLRQIYYSMNVEVTDKGDVPEGYKVSRKEKRNFPLILESPSPNQTSLYFCASSFQGQANEKLFFGSGTQLSVL.